This TCR beta chain is drawn from a study of shared clonotypes between healthy human individuals. Study conclusions and caveats: Shared clonotypes: 4.5% to 5% naive CD4, about 3.5% naive CD8, about 2.5% memory CD4, 0.4% to 0.45% memory CD8.

Sequencing was performed with immunoSEQ multiplex PCR; in TCRdb, only in-frame clones are kept and a portion is missing. The sample holds millions of clones; 85% to 95% are singletons and the top ten take 0.13%. Germline V gene data show CDR1 as SGDLS and CDR2 as YYNGEE. V lost 4 bases, J lost 0 bases, and 4 bases stayed unmatched. The CDR3 is 16 amino acids. A note on this clone: Its antigen is currently unknown.

The sequence derives from a man in his late teens or twenties in good health. The chain recombines TRBV9 with TRBJ2-6; 7 bases align to TRBD2. Sequenced material: naive CD4+ T cells sorted from blood. Subset in this sample: CD45RA+ positively selected. The CDR3 loop is CASSLTGGSGANVLTF. The CDR3 DNA sequence: TGTGCCAGCAGCTTGACGGGGGGCTCTGGGGCCAACGTCCTGACTTTC.